These 16 T cell receptor beta chains were all obtained from the same sample, sequenced in a study of blood T cells in healthy people across ages. A second PCR of 7 to 11 cycles used a sample-barcoded 5' primer and a J-beta primer mix. Each CDR3 protein is one row after TCRdb ran MiXCR on the 5' RACE reads. The repertoire consists of approximately 1,000,000 distinct CDR3 sequences, with roughly two fifths occurring once and the leading ten covering roughly 14%. The sequencing sample was made of blood. Receptors were obtained from a man in his late teens or twenties in good health.

This clonotype was observed a few times. The V gene is TRBV27, the J gene TRBJ1-1; 8 bases match TRBD1. Germline values: CDR1 MNHEY, CDR2 SMNVEV (reference sequence). The ends lost 4 bases at V and 3 bases at J; junction bases unmatched: 4. The CDR3 runs to 14 residues. The CDR3 region has the DNA TGTGCCAGCAGTTCCTCACAGGGGGACACTGAAGCTTTCTTT. Amino acid sequence: CASSSSQGDTEAFF.

The chain uses TRBV20-1 and TRBJ1-5; TRBD1 agrees at 8 bases. Germline V lookup: CDR1 DFQATT, CDR2 SNEGSKA (reference sequence). This CDR3 region has 12 residues. Unmatched junction bases numbered 2, after V lost 6 bases and J lost 4 bases. The CDR3 region is CSAWDRNQPQHF. DNA of the CDR3: TGCAGTGCATGGGACAGGAATCAGCCCCAGCATTTT.

The rearrangement joins TRBV6-2 or TRBV6-3 to TRBJ2-7, with 13 nucleotides matching TRBD2. Germline V lookup: CDR1 MNHEY, CDR2 SVGEGT. The CDR3 sequence is 15 residues long. With 1 base clipped from V and 3 bases from J, the junction kept 0 bases outside the gene matches. This CDR3 is CASSYWTSGGYEQYF. CDR3 nucleotide sequence: TGTGCCAGCAGTTACTGGACTAGCGGGGGCTACGAGCAGTACTTC.

The V and J genes are TRBV27 and TRBJ2-5; 9 nucleotides align to TRBD2. This CDR3 has 16 residues. Germline-derived CDR1 and CDR2 are MNHEY and SMNVEV (reference sequence). V was clipped by 6 bases and J by 2 bases; unmatched bases: 10. The CDR3 DNA reads TGTGCCAGCAGCCTCTCTAGCGGGGATCATCAAGAGACCCAGTACTTC. Its protein is CASSLSSGDHQETQYF.

The gene calls are TRBV7-2 and TRBJ1-5; D unclear. This CDR3 is 15 amino acids long. The V gene's germline CDR1 is SGHTA and CDR2 FQGNSA. Trimming removed 1 base at V and 0 bases at J, with 7 bases between. The CDR3 nucleotides read TGTGCCAGCAGCTTAGGGGTGGGTAGCAATCAGCCCCAGCATTTT. Encoded protein: CASSLGVGSNQPQHF.

In its sample, this clonotype was seen many times. The gene calls are TRBV3-1 and TRBJ1-1; D ambiguous. CDR3 length equals 12 residues. Trimming removed 3 bases from V and 5 bases from J, with 7 bases in between. The V gene's germline CDR1 is LGHDT and CDR2 YNNKEL (reference sequence). The CDR3 nucleotides are TGTGCCAGCAGCCAGGGGAGGACTGAAGCTTTCTTT. It encodes CASSQGRTEAFF.

This clonotype was recorded at least ten times. The chain recombines TRBV2 with TRBJ2-3; D perhaps matches TRBD1 (5 bases). The CDR3 covers 12 residues. Germline V gene data show CDR1 as SNHLY and CDR2 as FYNNEI. V was pared by 3 bases and J by 7 bases, with 8 bases between. The CDR3 protein is CASSDRGNTQYF. CDR3 nucleotides: TGTGCCAGCAGTGATAGGGGTAATACGCAGTATTTT.

J is TRBJ2-3 and V is TRBV7-2; TRBD2 is a possible D gene (7 bases). Germline loops: CDR1 SGHTA, CDR2 FQGNSA. This CDR3 has 16 amino acids. V lost 6 bases, J lost 4 bases, and 20 bases lay in between. As DNA, the CDR3 is TGTGCCAGCAGTCTTCAACCTGGCGGGGGCTCAGATACGCAGTATTTT. It encodes CASSLQPGGGSDTQYF.

V gene TRBV27 combines with J gene TRBJ2-1; 10 positions match TRBD1. V lost 4 bases to trimming and J lost 2 bases; unmatched junction nucleotides: 17. From germline, CDR1 is MNHEY and CDR2 SMNVEV (reference sequence). This CDR3 is 20 amino acids long. The CDR3 loop is CASSSNSAGQGMAPYNEQFF. CDR3 nucleotides: TGTGCCAGCAGTTCTAACTCTGCGGGACAGGGGATGGCCCCCTACAATGAGCAGTTCTTC.

The V call is TRBV3-1, the J call TRBJ2-7; 8 positions agree with TRBD2. Per germline, CDR1 LGHDT and CDR2 YNNKEL (reference sequence). The CDR3 contains 15 residues. The V gene end was trimmed by 4 bases and the J gene end by 3 bases; junction bases not matched to a gene: 8. DNA of the CDR3: TGTGCCAGCAGCCCCGACCGGGGGGGAAGCTACGAGCAGTACTTC. As protein: CASSPDRGGSYEQYF.

V gene TRBV10-3 combines with J gene TRBJ1-6; D call uncertain. Germline V gene sequence: CDR1 ENHRY, CDR2 SYGVKD. Trimming cost V 4 bases and J 5 bases, with 12 bases left between them. The CDR3 length is 15 residues. CDR3 in amino acids: CAISVSAGNNSPLHF. CDR3 coding DNA: TGTGCCATCAGTGTGAGCGCAGGAAATAATTCACCCCTCCACTTT.

This clonotype showed up many times. The chain joins TRBV4-2 to TRBJ2-5; TRBD2 might be the D (6 bases). Germline V gives CDR1 LGHNA, CDR2 YNFKEQ. Trimming took 1 base from V and 1 from J, leaving 16 bases between them. This CDR3 has 17 amino acids. The chain's CDR3 is CASSQGSPKGLQETQYF. In nucleotides, the CDR3 is TGTGCCAGCAGCCAAGGCTCTCCGAAGGGACTCCAAGAGACCCAGTACTTC.

This clonotype has only a few counts. The chain joins TRBV6-2 or TRBV6-3 to TRBJ1-2; D gene uncertain. With 8 bases removed from V and 2 bases from J, the gap between germline ends came to 12 bases. There are 13 residues in the CDR3. Germline values: CDR1 MNHEY, CDR2 SVGEGT. DNA for the CDR3: TGTGCCAGCTCTATCTCAGGAAACTATGGCTACACCTTC. Translation gives CASSISGNYGYTF.

The rearrangement joins TRBV24-1 to TRBJ2-3; 10 positions agree with TRBD1. Germline-derived CDR1 and CDR2 are KGHDR and SFDVKD. With V trimmed by 7 bases and J by 3 bases, 12 bases remained unmatched. The CDR3 sequence is 17 residues long. DNA for the CDR3: TGTGCCACCAGGGGGGCCGGGACAGGGGATAGTACAGATACGCAGTATTTT. Protein sequence: CATRGAGTGDSTDTQYF.

In nucleotides, the CDR3 is TGTGCCAGCAGCTTAGCCGGGACAACAGATGGCTACACCTTC. As protein: CASSLAGTTDGYTF. This rearrangement joins TRBV7-2 to TRBJ1-2; TRBD1 might be the D (6 bases). Germline V CDR1 and CDR2: SGHTA, FQGNSA. The CDR3 has 14 residues. V was clipped by 0 bases and J by 6 bases, with 11 bases between them.

V usage is TRBV20-1 and J usage is TRBJ1-3; D gene unclear. V was clipped by 0 bases and J by 0 bases, with 12 bases between them. Per germline, CDR1 DFQATT and CDR2 SNEGSKA (reference sequence). The CDR3 spans 16 residues. The CDR3 DNA follows: TGCAGTGCTAGAGAGCCCAGGTTCAACTCTGGAAACACCATATATTTT. This encodes CSAREPRFNSGNTIYF.